One and the same sample provided the 27 T cell receptor beta chains below, sequenced in a study of T-cell reconstitution after alpha-beta-depleted transplantation in children. Unique molecular identifiers were incorporated during preparation of the TCRbeta library. One entry per CDR3 protein results from TCRdb running MiXCR on the PCR reads. The data hold about 610,000 distinct CDR3 sequences, with about 11% observed a single time. The specimen comprised PBMCs from the stem cell graft donor, sampled from the stem cell graft. The receptors come from a human donor who donated a stem cell graft to a child with acute myeloid leukemia.

Only a few counts were recorded for this clonotype. This chain uses TRBV7-2 with TRBJ2-1; 8 nucleotides match TRBD2. The CDR3 runs 16 residues. The J segment lost 5 bases and the V segment lost 3 bases, leaving 9 bases of the junction unmatched. Germline CDR1 is SGHTA and CDR2 is FQGNSA. The CDR3 DNA reads TGTGCCAGCAGCTTCCTTCTAGCGGGTACTAACAATGAGCAGTTCTTC. This codes for CASSFLLAGTNNEQFF.

The sample holds a few counts of this clonotype. The rearrangement joins TRBV11-2 to TRBJ2-1; TRBD2 agrees at 12 bases. Germline loops: CDR1 SGHAT, CDR2 FQNNGV. Trimming took 11 bases from V and 0 from J; bases not matched to a gene: 14. This CDR3 comprises 18 residues. CDR3: CAARRLAGEPGSYNEQFF. In DNA, the CDR3 is TGTGCCGCACGACGACTAGCGGGAGAACCGGGCTCCTACAATGAGCAGTTCTTC.

The chain has TRBV7-2 and TRBJ2-7; TRBD2 matches 8 bases. Germline values: CDR1 SGHTA, CDR2 FQGNSA. This CDR3 has 17 amino acids. Trimming took 5 bases from V and 7 from J; bases not matched to a gene: 19. Written as DNA, the CDR3 is TGTGCCAGCAGCCACAACCTCAGAGCGGGGGTGGAGGGGGAGCAGTACTTC. Translating gives CASSHNLRAGVEGEQYF.

The chain carries TRBV4-3 and TRBJ1-4; D not certain. The CDR3 sequence is 14 residues long. V lost 4 bases and J lost 8, with 14 bases in between. From germline, CDR1 is LGHNA and CDR2 YSLEER. Here the CDR3 reads CASSRSVGSEKLFF. In nucleotides, the CDR3 is TGCGCCAGCAGCCGGTCCGTAGGTAGCGAAAAACTGTTTTTT.

In its sample, this clonotype was seen many times. The rearrangement joins TRBV29-1 to TRBJ2-1; 7 nucleotides agree with TRBD1. J was trimmed by 9 bases and V by 6 bases; bases with no gene match: 14. CDR1 SQVTM and CDR2 ANQGSEA come from the germline V gene. CDR3 size: 14 residues. CDR3 sequence reads: CSVVTGHNLVEQFF. The CDR3 DNA sequence: TGCAGCGTCGTGACAGGGCATAATCTGGTTGAGCAGTTCTTC.

This clonotype was detected many times. The CDR3, as DNA: TGCAGCGGCGGACAGGGTACCTACGAGCAGTACTTC. Encoded protein: CSGGQGTYEQYF. The gene calls are TRBV29-1 and TRBJ2-7; 8 bases are a match to TRBD1. The CDR3 covers 12 residues. Germline V gene sequence: CDR1 SQVTM, CDR2 ANQGSEA. V shed 7 bases, J shed 2 bases, and the junction held 4 bases outside the gene matches.

This clonotype was detected a few times. This chain joins TRBV20-1 and TRBJ2-7; the D is unclear. The CDR3 sequence is 14 residues long. V was pared by 3 bases and J by 4 bases, with 16 bases between. From germline, CDR1 is DFQATT and CDR2 SNEGSKA (reference sequence). The CDR3 sequence is CSASPPVVSYEQYF. Here the CDR3 DNA reads TGCAGTGCTAGCCCTCCGGTAGTTTCGTACGAGCAGTACTTC.

At least ten counts were recorded for this clonotype. The J gene is TRBJ2-3, the V gene TRBV9; D possibly uses TRBD1 or TRBD2 (5 bases each). V lost 10 bases to trimming and J lost 1 base, with 13 bases between them. Germline V gene data show CDR1 as SGDLS and CDR2 as YYNGEE. CDR3 length: 13 amino acids. CDR3 in DNA: TGTGCCTGCTCTCGAGGGGGCACAGATACGCAGTATTTT. Translation gives CACSRGGTDTQYF.

This clonotype was recorded at least ten times. V gene TRBV20-1 combines with J gene TRBJ2-1, with 8 bases that match TRBD2. After removal of 0 bases from V and 9 bases from J, the junction contained 7 bases not matched to a gene. This CDR3 region has 14 residues. Germline lookup yields CDR1 DFQATT and CDR2 SNEGSKA (reference sequence). The DNA of the CDR3 is TGCAGTGCTAGAGATCCCGGGAGGGGGTCTGAGCAGTTCTTC. Protein sequence: CSARDPGRGSEQFF.

The chain carries TRBV7-2 and TRBJ2-3; D is possibly TRBD2 (7 bases). The CDR3 covers 16 residues. In germline, CDR1 is SGHTA, CDR2 FQGNSA. Trimming left V 8 bases short and J 0 bases short, with 18 bases between. The CDR3: CASGRGGTPSTDTQYF. As DNA, the CDR3 is TGTGCCAGCGGGAGGGGGGGGACTCCGAGCACAGATACGCAGTATTTT. Based on the CDR3 plus reference TRBV7-2 and TRBJ2-3, the full variable domain is GAGVSQSPSNKVTEKGKDVELRCDPISGHTALYWYRQSLGQGLEFLIYFQGNSAPDKSGLPSDRFSAERTGGSVSTLTIQRTQQEDSAVYLCASGRGGTPSTDTQYFGPGTRLTVL.

This clonotype turned up a few times. V and J are TRBV20-1 and TRBJ2-5; TRBD2 agrees at 14 bases. The ends lost 6 bases at V and 5 bases at J; junction bases unmatched: 8. CDR1 DFQATT and CDR2 SNEGSKA come from the germline V gene (reference sequence). The CDR3 spans 15 residues. CDR3 sequence (DNA): TGCAGTGCCGACGGGACTAGCGGGAGAGAGGAGACCCAGTACTTC. Translating it yields CSADGTSGREETQYF.

This clonotype has ten or more counts. The CDR3 sequence is CASSLDRGSQETQYF. DNA of the CDR3: TGTGCCAGCAGCTTGGATCGCGGGAGCCAAGAGACCCAGTACTTC. The rearrangement joins TRBV7-9 to TRBJ2-5; TRBD2 aligns across 7 bases. With V trimmed by 3 bases and J by 1 base, 5 bases remained unmatched. Germline-derived CDR1 and CDR2 are SEHNR and FQNEAQ (reference sequence). The CDR3 extends over 15 amino acids.

V usage is TRBV7-2 and J usage is TRBJ2-7, with a tentative D call TRBD2 (6 bases). V was trimmed by 5 bases and J by 4 bases, leaving 18 bases between them. Looked up from germline, CDR1 is SGHTA and CDR2 is FQGNSA. The CDR3 is 15 residues long. Written as DNA, the CDR3 is TGTGCCAGCAGCCGCCCGGGACTTCCTTTATACGAGCAGTACTTC. Residues: CASSRPGLPLYEQYF.

This clonotype was counted between two and nine times. V and J are TRBV11-2 and TRBJ2-1; TRBD2 might be the D (6 bases). The ends were cut back, 5 bases at V and 8 bases at J, with 10 bases in the middle. The CDR3 length is 12 residues. Germline lookup yields CDR1 SGHAT and CDR2 FQNNGV. The CDR3 region has the DNA TGTGCCAGCAGCCGAGCGGGCCATGAGCAGTTCTTC. As protein: CASSRAGHEQFF. The full variable domain, its missing parts supplied by reference TRBV11-2 and TRBJ2-1, is EAGVAQSPRYKIIEKRQSVAFWCNPISGHATLYWYQQILGQGPKLLIQFQNNGVVDDSQLPKDRFSAERLKGVDSTLKIQPAKLEDSAVYLCASSRAGHEQFFGPGTRLTVL.

The chain recombines TRBV5-1 with TRBJ2-7; 7 bases fit TRBD1. The germline V gene encodes CDR1 SGHRS and CDR2 YFSETQ. This CDR3 region has 14 residues. The junction had 11 bases not matched to a gene; V was cut back by 4 bases and J by 7 bases. CDR3 sequence (DNA): TGCGCCAGCAGCCTCCGACAGGGAGATGCGGAGCAGTACTTC. Translated: CASSLRQGDAEQYF.

In its sample, this clonotype was seen a few times. The chain employs TRBV27 and TRBJ2-7; D uncertain. Germline CDR1 is MNHEY and CDR2 is SMNVEV (reference sequence). Deletions cut 2 bases from V and 6 bases from J, with 11 bases between. This CDR3 spans 13 amino acids. The CDR3 spells CASSLNTHGEQYF. DNA for the CDR3: TGTGCCAGCAGTTTAAACACCCACGGCGAGCAGTACTTC.

The chain links TRBV12-3 or TRBV12-4 to TRBJ1-2; D may be TRBD1 (6 bases). This CDR3 has 14 residues. Trimming cost V 1 base and J 8 bases, with 14 bases left between them. CDR3 in amino acids: CASSLVGGDFGYTF. CDR3 nucleotides: TGTGCCAGCAGTTTAGTAGGGGGGGATTTCGGCTACACCTTC.

This clonotype was recorded many times. The chain has TRBV5-6 and TRBJ2-3; 15 positions match TRBD2. V lost 3 bases, J lost 5 bases, and 7 bases stayed unmatched. CDR3 length equals 17 residues. Germline assignment: CDR1 SGHDT and CDR2 YYEEEE. Written as DNA, the CDR3 is TGTGCCAGCAGCTCTGGACTAGCGGGAGGGCATAGAGATACGCAGTATTTT. Translation gives CASSSGLAGGHRDTQYF.

V usage is TRBV12-3 or TRBV12-4 and J usage is TRBJ1-4; the match to TRBD1 covers 10 bases. The CDR3 extends over 14 amino acids. The trim removed 6 bases at V and 8 bases at J, leaving 6 bases unmatched. The CDR3 DNA is TGTGCCAGCAGCCGCCGGGACAGGGGAGAAAAACTGTTTTTT. It encodes CASSRRDRGEKLFF.

This clonotype was counted at least ten times. The rearrangement uses TRBV12-3 or TRBV12-4 and TRBJ2-1, with D unresolved. This CDR3 is built from 14 residues. V shed 4 bases and J shed 4 bases, with 11 bases lying between them. In DNA, the CDR3 is TGTGCCAGCAGTTCATTCCCCGAATACAATGAGCAGTTCTTC. Protein sequence: CASSSFPEYNEQFF.

The rearrangement links TRBV7-2 to TRBJ1-5; D unresolved. The length of the CDR3 is 14 residues. Germline CDR1 SGHTA, CDR2 FQGNSA. Trimming left V 1 base short and J 7 bases short, with 11 bases between. The CDR3 sequence: CASSLEWQTQPQHF. In DNA, the CDR3 is TGTGCCAGCAGCTTAGAGTGGCAGACACAGCCCCAGCATTTT.

This clonotype was counted at least ten times. The chain uses TRBV12-3 or TRBV12-4 and TRBJ2-2; no clear D gene. The CDR3 is made up of 14 amino acids. V dropped 6 bases and J dropped 3 bases, with 11 bases sitting between them. The chain's CDR3 is CASSLIRYTGELFF. The DNA for the CDR3 is TGTGCCAGCAGCCTCATCCGATACACCGGGGAGCTGTTTTTT.

The rearrangement joins TRBV11-1 to TRBJ1-3, with a tentative D call TRBD1 (6 bases). Trimming took 5 bases from V and 0 from J, leaving 20 bases between them. The CDR3 loop spans 18 amino acids. From germline, CDR1 is SGHAT and CDR2 FQDESV (reference sequence). The CDR3 DNA follows: TGTGCCAGCAGCCGCGCGACAGGTACTACTTTCTCTGGAAACACCATATATTTT. It is translated as CASSRATGTTFSGNTIYF.

V is TRBV9 and J is TRBJ1-5; TRBD1 is a possible D gene (5 bases). V lost 2 bases, J lost 2 bases, and 8 bases lay in between. The CDR3 consists of 14 residues. Germline lookup yields CDR1 SGDLS and CDR2 YYNGEE. The chain's CDR3 is CASSVDTGNQPQHF. CDR3 nucleotides: TGTGCCAGCAGCGTGGACACCGGCAATCAGCCCCAGCATTTT.

This clonotype occurred a few times. V gene TRBV20-1 combines with J gene TRBJ2-6, with 8 bases lining up with TRBD2. Germline V gene sequence: CDR1 DFQATT, CDR2 SNEGSKA (reference sequence). The CDR3 covers 14 residues. The V segment lost 5 bases and the J segment 3 bases; nucleotides outside the gene matches: 3. The CDR3 region has the DNA TGCAGTGCTCCGGGGGGGGTTGGGGCCAACGTCCTGACTTTC. Translated, it gives CSAPGGVGANVLTF.

This chain links TRBV6-1 with TRBJ1-5; D is ambiguous. The CDR3 contains 13 residues. Trimming took off 7 bases at V and 4 bases at J, with 11 bases between the two ends. Germline V CDR1 and CDR2: MNHNS, SASEGT. The CDR3 nucleotides are TGTGCCAGCATGGAGGCAGCTAATCAGCCCCAGCATTTT. Translated: CASMEAANQPQHF.

This rearrangement joins TRBV7-2 to TRBJ2-1; tentative D call: TRBD1 (5 bases). Germline-derived CDR1 and CDR2 are SGHTA and FQGNSA. The CDR3 length is 15 residues. V lost 5 bases and J 6 bases, leaving 17 bases between the germline ends. The CDR3 DNA sequence: TGTGCCAGCAGCCCCACCCTGGTGCAGGGCAATGAGCAGTTCTTC. Its protein is CASSPTLVQGNEQFF.